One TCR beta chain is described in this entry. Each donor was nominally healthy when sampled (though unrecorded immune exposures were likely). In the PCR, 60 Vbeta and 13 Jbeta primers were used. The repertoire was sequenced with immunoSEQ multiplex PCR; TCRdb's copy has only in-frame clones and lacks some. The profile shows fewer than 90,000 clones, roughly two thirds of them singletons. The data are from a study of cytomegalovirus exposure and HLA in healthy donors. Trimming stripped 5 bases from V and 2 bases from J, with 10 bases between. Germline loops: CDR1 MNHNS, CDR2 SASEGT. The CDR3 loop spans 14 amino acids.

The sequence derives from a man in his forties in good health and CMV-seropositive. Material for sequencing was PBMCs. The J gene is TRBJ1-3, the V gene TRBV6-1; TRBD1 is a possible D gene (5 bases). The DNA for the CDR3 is TGTGCCAGCAGTACCCAAGGGGCTGGAAACACCATATATTTT. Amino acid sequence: CASSTQGAGNTIYF.